This is a list of T cell receptor beta chains from one sample in a study of blood T cell repertoires in COVID-19. Measured with immunoSEQ multiplex PCR; TCRdb has only the in-frame clones, and not every one. The sample records 75,000 to 95,000 clones, about 90% being singletons. The sequencing input was peripheral blood. Source of these receptors: a man over 45 with active COVID-19. Each CDR3 is given with its conserved first and last residue. A D gene is named only where the DNA matches it firmly. For some rows the clone size is stated as once, few or many, or as a class when expanded; others skip it.

clone_size: -; d_call: -; j_call: TRBJ1-6; v_call: TRBV11-2; cdr3_aa: CASSLDSGLANSPLHF; cdr3_nt: TGTGCCAGCAGCTTAGATTCAGGGCTGGCTAATTCACCCCTCCACTTT
clone_size: -; d_call: -; j_call: TRBJ1-1; v_call: TRBV2; cdr3_aa: CASTRMVQAHEAFF; cdr3_nt: TGTGCCAGCACCAGAATGGTACAGGCCCATGAAGCTTTCTTT
clone_size: few; d_call: -; j_call: TRBJ2-7; v_call: TRBV28; cdr3_aa: CASSFVPTGVEQYF; cdr3_nt: TGTGCCAGCAGTTTTGTCCCGACAGGTGTCGAGCAGTACTTC
clone_size: once; d_call: TRBD2; j_call: TRBJ2-1; v_call: TRBV2; cdr3_aa: CASGGSSGRDSEQFF; cdr3_nt: TGTGCCAGCGGGGGGAGTAGCGGGAGGGACAGTGAGCAGTTCTTC
clone_size: -; d_call: -; j_call: TRBJ2-1; v_call: TRBV3-1/TRBV3-2; cdr3_aa: CASSRVPASGSFEQFF; cdr3_nt: TGTGCCAGCAGCCGGGTCCCGGCCTCAGGAAGCTTTGAGCAGTTCTTC
clone_size: -; d_call: -; j_call: TRBJ2-3; v_call: TRBV28; cdr3_aa: CASSLARSTDTQYF; cdr3_nt: TGTGCCAGCAGTTTAGCCAGAAGCACAGATACGCAGTATTTT
clone_size: few; d_call: TRBD2; j_call: TRBJ2-5; v_call: TRBV7-2; cdr3_aa: CASSLAAAGGGETQYF; cdr3_nt: TGTGCCAGCAGCTTAGCGGCGGCGGGGGGAGGGGAGACCCAGTACTTC
clone_size: once; d_call: -; j_call: TRBJ1-6; v_call: TRBV18; cdr3_aa: CASSPPGRAGSPLHF; cdr3_nt: TGTGCCAGCTCACCACCCGGCAGGGCAGGCTCACCCCTCCACTTT
clone_size: -; d_call: -; j_call: TRBJ2-1; v_call: TRBV20-1; cdr3_aa: CSASRGAYNEQFF; cdr3_nt: TGCAGTGCCAGTCGTGGGGCTTACAATGAGCAGTTCTTC
clone_size: -; d_call: -; j_call: TRBJ1-2; v_call: TRBV5-1; cdr3_aa: CASSDTGYGYTF; cdr3_nt: TGCGCCAGCAGTGATACGGGCTATGGCTACACCTTC
clone_size: -; d_call: -; j_call: TRBJ2-3; v_call: TRBV11-3; cdr3_aa: CASSAGMTAGSTDTQYF; cdr3_nt: TGTGCCAGCAGCGCCGGTATGACAGCTGGGAGCACAGATACGCAGTATTTT
clone_size: -; d_call: TRBD1; j_call: TRBJ2-5; v_call: TRBV7-9; cdr3_aa: CASSSKPGQGSSQYF; cdr3_nt: TGTGCCAGCAGCTCCAAACCGGGACAGGGGTCGTCCCAGTACTTC
clone_size: -; d_call: -; j_call: TRBJ1-5; v_call: TRBV7-8; cdr3_aa: CASSLGGVSQPQHF; cdr3_nt: TGTGCCAGCAGCTTAGGGGGAGTGTCTCAGCCCCAGCATTTT
clone_size: -; d_call: -; j_call: TRBJ1-6; v_call: TRBV3-1/TRBV3-2; cdr3_aa: CASSRGGDNSPLHF; cdr3_nt: TGTGCCAGCAGCCGCGGAGGGGATAATTCACCCCTCCACTTT
clone_size: -; d_call: -; j_call: TRBJ1-3; v_call: TRBV19; cdr3_aa: CASSRDNGNTIYF; cdr3_nt: TGTGCCAGTAGTCGAGACAACGGAAACACCATATATTTT
clone_size: -; d_call: TRBD1; j_call: TRBJ1-6; v_call: TRBV30; cdr3_aa: CACLTGDTYNSPLHF; cdr3_nt: TGTGCCTGCCTGACAGGGGATACGTATAATTCACCCCTCCACTTT
clone_size: -; d_call: TRBD1; j_call: TRBJ1-1; v_call: TRBV5-1; cdr3_aa: CASSSGQNLEAFF; cdr3_nt: TGCGCCAGCAGCTCGGGACAGAATCTTGAAGCTTTCTTT
clone_size: -; d_call: -; j_call: TRBJ1-4; v_call: TRBV5-5; cdr3_aa: CASSAGANEKLFF; cdr3_nt: TGTGCCAGCAGCGCGGGAGCTAATGAAAAACTGTTTTTT
clone_size: -; d_call: -; j_call: TRBJ2-1; v_call: TRBV5-4; cdr3_aa: CASSGLISSYNEQFF; cdr3_nt: TGTGCCAGCAGCGGCTTAATCTCCTCCTACAATGAGCAGTTCTTC
clone_size: -; d_call: -; j_call: TRBJ1-5; v_call: TRBV25-1; cdr3_aa: CASSERRENNQPQHF; cdr3_nt: TGTGCCAGCAGTGAACGGAGAGAGAACAATCAGCCCCAGCATTTT